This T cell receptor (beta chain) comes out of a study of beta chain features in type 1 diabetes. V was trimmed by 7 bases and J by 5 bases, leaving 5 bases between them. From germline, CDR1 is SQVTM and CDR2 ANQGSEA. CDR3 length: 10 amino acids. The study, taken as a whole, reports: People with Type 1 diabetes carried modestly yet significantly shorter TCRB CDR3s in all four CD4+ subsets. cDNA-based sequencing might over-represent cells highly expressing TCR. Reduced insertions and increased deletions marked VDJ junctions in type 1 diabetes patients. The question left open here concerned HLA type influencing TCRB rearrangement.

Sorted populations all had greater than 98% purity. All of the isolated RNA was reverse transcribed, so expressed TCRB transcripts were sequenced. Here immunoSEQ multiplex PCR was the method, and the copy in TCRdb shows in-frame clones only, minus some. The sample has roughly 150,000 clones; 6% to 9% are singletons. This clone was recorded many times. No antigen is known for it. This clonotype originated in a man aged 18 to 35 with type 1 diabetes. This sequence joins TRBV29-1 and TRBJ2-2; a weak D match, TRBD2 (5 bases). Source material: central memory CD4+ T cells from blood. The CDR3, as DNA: TGCAGCGGAGGGACCGGGGAGCTGTTTTTT. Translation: CSGGTGELFF.